Following are 20 T cell receptor beta chains from one sample sequenced in a study of T cells in Graves' hyperthyroidism and ophthalmopathy (dated by TCRdb to 2018 to 2020). The library was obtained by multiplex PCR. This sample was sequenced with an Illumina HiSeq 2000. The TCR beta CDR3 regions were amplified from the RNA transcripts. The first round of RT-PCR for the TCR CDR3 was performed with the HTBI primer set and the Qiagen OneStep RT-PCR kit. Starting from the raw public reads, TCRdb applied fastp trimming at Q25, assembled clones with MiXCR and retained in-frame beta chains. Rows are combined by CDR3 protein, so each entry shows the most common genes and DNA. A total of more than 300,000 distinct CDR3 sequences appear in this sample, less than 20% of them only once. 35% to 50% of the sample rests with the top ten. The source material was blood. These receptors were obtained from a man between 18 and 29 years old with Graves' ophthalmopathy.

The chain recombines TRBV11-3 with TRBJ2-1, with 9 nucleotides matching TRBD2. Germline V CDR1 and CDR2: SGHNT, YENEEA. The CDR3 is 15 residues long. The J segment lost 3 bases and the V segment lost 3 bases, leaving 3 bases of the junction unmatched. CDR3 coding DNA: TGTGCCAGCAGCTTCCGACTAGCGGACTACAATGAGCAGTTCTTC. This translates into CASSFRLADYNEQFF.

The chain combines TRBV9 with TRBJ2-1, with D tentatively TRBD1 (5 bases). Germline lookup yields CDR1 SGDLS and CDR2 YYNGEE. This CDR3 region has 15 residues. Trimming left V 2 bases short and J 6 bases short, with 15 bases between. CDR3 protein: CASSVYTGVPNEQFF. The CDR3 region has the DNA TGTGCCAGCAGCGTTTATACAGGCGTCCCCAATGAGCAGTTCTTC.

This clonotype was counted many times. V is TRBV3-1 and J is TRBJ1-1, with a possible D match to TRBD1 (5 bases). Germline V gives CDR1 LGHDT, CDR2 YNNKEL (reference sequence). V gave up 2 bases and J gave up 11 bases, with 15 bases separating them. This CDR3 has 13 amino acids. In DNA form, the CDR3 reads TGTGCCAGCAGCCAATCCGCGGACATGTGGGCTTTCTTT. Encoded protein: CASSQSADMWAFF.

The rearrangement uses TRBV9 and TRBJ2-1, with 9 bases lining up with TRBD1. CDR1 and CDR2 from the germline V gene are SGDLS and YYNGEE. The CDR3 sequence is 15 residues long. With 0 bases clipped from V and 4 bases from J, the junction kept 2 bases outside the gene matches. Here the CDR3 DNA reads TGTGCCAGCAGCGTAGAAGGGACAGGGTACAATGAGCAGTTCTTC. As protein: CASSVEGTGYNEQFF.

This clonotype has only a few counts. The chain combines TRBV5-1 with TRBJ1-3; 7 bases agree with TRBD1. The germline CDR1 and CDR2 sequences are SGHRS and YFSETQ. The CDR3 loop spans 18 amino acids. With V trimmed by 0 bases and J by 0 bases, 9 bases remained unmatched. The CDR3 spells CASSLDEAGGTSGNTIYF. The DNA of the CDR3 is TGCGCCAGCAGCTTGGATGAGGCAGGGGGAACCTCTGGAAACACCATATATTTT.

This clonotype was recorded at least ten times. The rearrangement links TRBV5-1 to TRBJ1-6; D remains ambiguous. Germline V gene lookup returns CDR1 SGHRS and CDR2 YFSETQ. This CDR3 is 15 amino acids long. Trimming left V 1 base short and J 7 bases short, with 12 bases between. DNA of the CDR3: TGCGCCAGCAGCTTGAGTAGGCCCGGGAATTCACCCCTCCACTTT. Protein sequence: CASSLSRPGNSPLHF.

This clonotype was seen once. This chain links TRBV11-2 with TRBJ2-5; 8 nucleotides align to TRBD2. CDR1 is SGHAT, CDR2 FQNNGV, per germline. There are 14 residues in the CDR3. V lost 6 bases and J lost 3; bases outside the gene matches: 6. The DNA of the CDR3 is TGTGCCAGCAGATTAAGCGGGGGAGAAGAGACCCAGTACTTC. Translated, it gives CASRLSGGEETQYF. Filled out from reference TRBV11-2 and TRBJ2-5, the complete variable domain reads EAGVAQSPRYKIIEKRQSVAFWCNPISGHATLYWYQQILGQGPKLLIQFQNNGVVDDSQLPKDRFSAERLKGVDSTLKIQPAKLEDSAVYLCASRLSGGEETQYFGPGTRLLVL.

The V gene is TRBV18, the J gene TRBJ1-3, with D unclear. CDR3 length equals 16 residues. V was trimmed by 0 bases and J by 6 bases, leaving 15 bases between them. CDR1 is KGHSH, CDR2 LQKENI, per germline. CDR3 nucleotides: TGTGCCAGCTCACCACCGGACGGTCTGGGCGAAAACACCATATATTTT. Its protein is CASSPPDGLGENTIYF.

The chain combines TRBV29-1 with TRBJ2-2; the match to TRBD1 covers 8 bases. Germline assignment: CDR1 SQVTM and CDR2 ANQGSEA. V shed 3 bases and J 2 bases; nucleotides not matched to a gene: 2. This CDR3 region has 14 residues. CDR3 DNA: TGCAGCGTTGAGGGGACAGGAAACACCGGGGAGCTGTTTTTT. It codes for CSVEGTGNTGELFF.

This clonotype was counted many times. This sequence joins TRBV3-1 and TRBJ2-3; no firm D call. V lost 6 bases to trimming and J lost 1 base, with 17 bases between them. CDR3 size: 16 residues. Germline V gene data show CDR1 as LGHDT and CDR2 as YNNKEL (reference sequence). The CDR3 spells CASSRTSGFGTDTQYF. The CDR3 bases are TGTGCCAGCAGTCGCACCTCTGGGTTTGGCACAGATACGCAGTATTTT.

This chain connects TRBV28 to TRBJ1-2; 8 bases map to TRBD1. Per the germline V gene, CDR1 is MDHEN and CDR2 is SYDVKM. V was clipped by 3 bases and J by 4 bases; unmatched bases: 7. The CDR3 contains 15 residues. The CDR3 nucleotides read TGTGCCAGCAGTTTCCGGGACAGGTTGTTCTATGGCTACACCTTC. This sequence encodes CASSFRDRLFYGYTF.

This clonotype appeared a few times. The gene calls are TRBV4-1 and TRBJ1-2, with 7 bases fitting TRBD1. CDR3 length: 15 residues. V lost 3 bases, J lost 1 base, and 5 bases stayed unmatched. The germline gives CDR1 MGHRA, CDR2 YSYEKL. CDR3 bases: TGCGCCAGCAGCCACCCGGCAGGGGGTAACTATGGCTACACCTTC. Translation: CASSHPAGGNYGYTF.

This sequence joins TRBV7-9 and TRBJ1-4, with unresolved D. The CDR3 consists of 12 residues. V was clipped by 2 bases and J by 7 bases, with 5 bases between them. Germline loops: CDR1 SEHNR, CDR2 FQNEAQ (reference sequence). Written as DNA, the CDR3 is TGTGCCAGCAGCTTAACCAGTGAAAAACTGTTTTTT. Its protein product is CASSLTSEKLFF.

In this sample, this clonotype turned up many times. The chain joins TRBV6-5 to TRBJ1-1; 9 nucleotides align to TRBD1. The CDR3 is 16 residues long. Per germline, CDR1 MNHEY and CDR2 SVGAGI. V lost 0 bases, J lost 5 bases, and 7 bases stayed unmatched. The CDR3 here is CASSYSRTGVGTEAFF. The CDR3 nucleotides are TGTGCCAGCAGTTACTCCAGGACAGGGGTGGGGACTGAAGCTTTCTTT.

There are many counts of this clonotype. This chain links TRBV7-6 with TRBJ1-1; D call uncertain. The CDR3 sequence is 13 residues long. V gave up 6 bases and J gave up 1 base, with 9 bases separating them. Germline V gene sequence: CDR1 SGHVS, CDR2 FNYEAQ. The CDR3 loop reads CASRQTQNTEAFF. In DNA, the CDR3 is TGTGCCAGCAGGCAAACACAGAACACTGAAGCTTTCTTT.

V and J are TRBV27 and TRBJ2-5; tentatively, D is TRBD2 (7 bases). Trimming shortened V by 5 bases and J by 5 bases, and 12 bases separated the two germline ends. CDR3 length: 13 amino acids. The germline V gene encodes CDR1 MNHEY and CDR2 SMNVEV (reference sequence). The CDR3: CASSRGGGETQYF. The CDR3 DNA follows: TGTGCCAGCAGTAGGGGGGGTGGGGAGACCCAGTACTTC.

The rearrangement joins TRBV2 to TRBJ2-7; D not resolved. This CDR3 is built from 13 residues. Germline loops: CDR1 SNHLY, CDR2 FYNNEI. V shed 2 bases and J shed 4 bases, with 9 bases lying between them. As DNA, the CDR3 is TGTGCCAGCAGTGAATGGGAAGGTTACGAGCAGTACTTC. Translated, it gives CASSEWEGYEQYF.

This clonotype came up many times. The chain couples TRBV24-1 to TRBJ2-2, with 12 bases matching TRBD1. The junction had 10 bases not matched to a gene; V was cut back by 8 bases and J by 7 bases. The germline V gene has CDR1 KGHDR and CDR2 SFDVKD. This CDR3 spans 16 amino acids. The CDR3 DNA is TGTGCCACCACCGCATCCGGGACAGGGGGCAACGGGGAGCTGTTTTTT. It translates to CATTASGTGGNGELFF.

The rearrangement uses TRBV20-1 and TRBJ1-3, with a weak D call TRBD1 (5 bases). This CDR3 has 15 residues. Germline V gives CDR1 DFQATT, CDR2 SNEGSKA (reference sequence). Trimming took 5 bases from V and 0 from J, leaving 14 bases between them. Here the CDR3 reads CSAPAGGISGNTIYF. CDR3 DNA: TGCAGTGCTCCCGCCGGGGGGATCTCTGGAAACACCATATATTTT.

This clonotype was seen only a few times. The chain has TRBV6-5 and TRBJ2-1; 9 bases are shared with TRBD1. After removal of 2 bases from V and 2 bases from J, the junction contained 1 base not matched to a gene. The CDR3 totals 15 residues. Germline V gene sequence: CDR1 MNHEY, CDR2 SVGAGI. DNA of the CDR3: TGTGCCAGCAGTTACGGACAGGGGCCCTACAATGAGCAGTTCTTC. Translation: CASSYGQGPYNEQFF.